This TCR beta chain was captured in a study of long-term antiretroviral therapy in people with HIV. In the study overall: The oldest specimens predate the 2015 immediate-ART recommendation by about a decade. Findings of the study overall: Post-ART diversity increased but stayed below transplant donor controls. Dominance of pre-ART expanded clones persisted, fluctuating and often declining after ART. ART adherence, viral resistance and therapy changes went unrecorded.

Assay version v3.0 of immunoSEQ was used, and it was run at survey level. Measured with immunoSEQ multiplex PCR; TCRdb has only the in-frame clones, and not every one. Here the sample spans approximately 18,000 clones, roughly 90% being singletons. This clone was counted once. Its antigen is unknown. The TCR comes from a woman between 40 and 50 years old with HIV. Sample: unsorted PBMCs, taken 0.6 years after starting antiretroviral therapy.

The CDR3 loop is CASSQSGGWETQYF. CDR3 sequence (DNA): TGCGCCAGCAGCCAAAGCGGGGGATGGGAGACCCAGTACTTC. The V and J genes are TRBV4-1 and TRBJ2-5; 8 bases map to TRBD2. The V gene end was trimmed by 2 bases and the J gene end by 5 bases; junction bases not matched to a gene: 4. In germline, CDR1 is MGHRA, CDR2 YSYEKL. The CDR3 spans 14 residues.